Listed below are T cell receptor beta chains from one sample, sequenced in a study of beta chain features in type 1 diabetes. Using immunoSEQ multiplex PCR, the repertoire was profiled, and TCRdb retains in-frame clones only, with some absent. The repertoire holds 150,000 to 190,000 clones, with around 10% as singletons. Source material: central memory CD4+ T cells from blood. Receptors were obtained from a man between 18 and 35 years old in good health. The CDR3 runs from the conserved cysteine through the conserved F or W. The order of the fields is clone size, J gene, D gene, V gene, CDR3 length, CDR3 protein, CDR3 DNA. A D gene is named only where the DNA matches it firmly. The listing skips clone size in some rows; elsewhere it reads once, few, many or a size class.

>NA|TRBJ2-5|NA|TRBV7-9|14
CASSLAQEPKTQYF
TGTGCCAGCAGCTTAGCTCAGGAGCCGAAGACCCAGTACTTC
>NA|TRBJ2-7|TRBD1|TRBV9|14
CASSSQGKSYEQYF
TGTGCCAGCAGTTCACAGGGGAAGAGCTACGAGCAGTACTTC
>few|TRBJ2-7|NA|TRBV4-1|18
CASSQSGGWTQSSYEQYF
TGCGCCAGCAGCCAATCCGGCGGGTGGACTCAAAGCTCCTACGAGCAGTACTTC
>few|TRBJ2-7|NA|TRBV18|15
CASSGGAGGHYEQYF
TGTGCCAGCTCAGGAGGCGCGGGTGGCCACTACGAGCAGTACTTC
>few|TRBJ1-2|NA|TRBV29-1|13
CSVEGATNYGYTF
TGCAGCGTTGAAGGGGCCACTAACTATGGCTACACCTTC
>few|TRBJ2-5|TRBD2|TRBV19|13
CASTGGRGETQYF
TGTGCCAGTACGGGGGGACGGGGAGAGACCCAGTACTTC
>NA|TRBJ1-1|NA|TRBV2|13
CASSGGRRTEAFF
TGTGCCAGCAGTGGGGGCAGGAGGACTGAAGCTTTCTTT
>few|TRBJ2-3|TRBD2|TRBV5-1|17
CASSLVASGSGADTQYF
TGCGCCAGCAGCTTGGTGGCTAGCGGGAGCGGCGCAGATACGCAGTATTTT
>NA|TRBJ2-4|NA|TRBV7-2|18
CASSLHDLGAIAKNIQYF
TGTGCCAGCAGCTTACACGACCTCGGGGCAATAGCCAAAAACATTCAGTACTTC
>NA|TRBJ1-1|TRBD1|TRBV5-1|16
CASSLVQTGGNTEAFF
TGCGCCAGCAGCTTGGTCCAGACAGGGGGAAACACTGAAGCTTTCTTT
>NA|TRBJ2-3|TRBD2|TRBV7-2|17
CASSPGTSGASTDTQYF
TGTGCCAGCAGCCCCGGGACTAGCGGGGCTAGCACAGATACGCAGTATTTT
>many|TRBJ2-1|TRBD2|TRBV9|15
CASSAGLAYYNEQFF
TGTGCCAGCAGCGCGGGACTAGCGTACTACAATGAGCAGTTCTTC
>few|TRBJ2-7|NA|TRBV7-2|14
CASSLSDGSYEQYF
TGTGCCAGCAGCCTCTCGGACGGGTCCTACGAGCAGTACTTC
>few|TRBJ1-5|NA|TRBV7-2|15
CASSLVGMSNQPQHF
TGTGCCAGCAGCTTAGTTGGAATGAGCAATCAGCCCCAGCATTTT
>NA|TRBJ2-7|TRBD1|TRBV6-6|14
CASNTQGALYEQYF
TGTGCCAGCAATACACAGGGGGCTCTTTACGAGCAGTACTTC
>NA|TRBJ2-3|NA|TRBV7-2|15
CASSLDRRAADTQYF
TGTGCCAGCAGCTTAGATAGGAGGGCGGCAGATACGCAGTATTTT
>NA|TRBJ1-4|TRBD1|TRBV28|15
CASSERTGANEKLFF
TGTGCCAGCAGTGAACGGACAGGGGCTAATGAAAAACTGTTTTTT
>NA|TRBJ1-2|NA|TRBV4-2|11
CASSDAYGYTF
TGTGCCAGCAGCGATGCCTATGGCTACACCTTC
>NA|TRBJ2-3|NA|TRBV30|15
CAWGCRGSGTDTQYF
TGTGCCTGGGGATGTCGGGGTAGTGGCACAGATACGCAGTATTTT
>few|TRBJ2-7|TRBD1|TRBV11-1|11
CASSDRGEQYF
TGTGCCAGCAGCGACAGGGGAGAGCAGTACTTC
>few|TRBJ2-1|NA|TRBV5-1|15
CASSLGSHSYNEQFF
TGCGCCAGCAGCTTAGGCTCCCACTCCTACAATGAGCAGTTCTTC
>NA|TRBJ1-6|NA|TRBV4-3|14
CASSQAGASSPLHF
TGCGCCAGCAGCCAAGCGGGGGCTAGTTCACCCCTCCACTTT
>NA|TRBJ2-1|TRBD2|TRBV4-2|16
CASSQPLEGGWNEQFF
TGTGCCAGCAGCCAACCTCTGGAGGGAGGGTGGAATGAGCAGTTCTTC
>few|TRBJ2-7|NA|TRBV15|15
CATSREGLIAYEQYF
TGTGCCACCAGCAGGGAGGGACTTATCGCCTACGAGCAGTACTTC
>NA|TRBJ2-7|NA|TRBV7-2|15
CASSFRASRDYEQYF
TGTGCCAGCAGCTTCCGGGCCTCGAGGGACTACGAGCAGTACTTC
>NA|TRBJ2-7|NA|TRBV7-9|12
CASSAGYDEQYF
TGTGCCAGCAGCGCGGGTTACGACGAGCAGTACTTC
>few|TRBJ1-1|NA|TRBV9|16
CASSVVQGQAGTEAFF
TGTGCCAGCAGCGTAGTACAGGGACAAGCGGGCACTGAAGCTTTCTTT
>few|TRBJ1-1|NA|TRBV29-1|14
CSVAGDALNTEAFF
TGCAGCGTTGCGGGGGACGCCCTGAACACTGAAGCTTTCTTT
>many|TRBJ2-1|NA|TRBV7-9|14
CASSLGKGSGEQFF
TGTGCCAGCAGCTTAGGCAAGGGATCGGGTGAGCAGTTCTTC
>NA|TRBJ1-4|NA|TRBV5-1|14
CASSIDSLDEKLFF
TGCGCCAGCAGCATCGACAGCCTTGATGAAAAACTGTTTTTT
>few|TRBJ1-1|TRBD1|TRBV28|14
CASTRGQWNTEAFF
TGTGCCAGCACCCGGGGACAGTGGAACACTGAAGCTTTCTTT
>NA|TRBJ2-1|TRBD2|TRBV7-3|15
CASSFSGGTHNEQFF
TGTGCCAGCAGCTTTAGCGGGGGGACCCACAATGAGCAGTTCTTC
>few|TRBJ2-7|NA|TRBV5-1|11
CASSSAYEQYF
TGCGCCAGCAGCTCGGCCTACGAGCAGTACTTC
>few|TRBJ2-2|TRBD1|TRBV5-6|15
CASSSGTANTGELFF
TGTGCCAGCAGCTCAGGGACAGCGAACACCGGGGAGCTGTTTTTT
>few|TRBJ2-7|NA|TRBV25-1|14
CASDTGGSSYEQYF
TGTGCCAGCGATACTGGGGGAAGCTCCTACGAGCAGTACTTC
>few|TRBJ2-5|NA|TRBV10-3|12
CAISEQGETQYF
TGTGCCATCAGTGAGCAGGGAGAGACCCAGTACTTC
>NA|TRBJ1-2|TRBD1|TRBV29-1|13
CSVQGQINYGYTF
TGCAGCGTGCAGGGACAGATTAACTATGGCTACACCTTC
>NA|TRBJ1-2|NA|TRBV11-2|12
CASSGERDGYTF
TGTGCCAGCAGCGGGGAGAGAGATGGCTACACCTTC
>NA|TRBJ1-1|TRBD1|TRBV18|14
CASSTGTGVTEAFF
TGTGCCAGCTCAACCGGGACAGGGGTGACTGAAGCTTTCTTT
>NA|TRBJ2-1|NA|TRBV19|11
CASSMNNEQFF
TGTGCCAGTAGTATGAACAATGAGCAGTTCTTC
>few|TRBJ2-2|NA|TRBV5-1|14
CASSFTFGPGELFF
TGCGCCAGCAGCTTTACGTTTGGCCCCGGGGAGCTGTTTTTT
>few|TRBJ2-1|TRBD2|TRBV7-2|14
CASSRTSGRLEQFF
TGTGCCAGCAGCAGGACTAGCGGGAGGCTCGAGCAGTTCTTC
>NA|TRBJ1-1|TRBD1|TRBV29-1|13
CSGQQGAGTEAFF
TGCAGCGGCCAACAGGGGGCCGGCACTGAAGCTTTCTTT
>NA|TRBJ2-4|TRBD2|TRBV7-2|17
CASSLGSSGRGKNIQYF
TGTGCCAGCAGCTTAGGTAGTAGCGGGAGGGGCAAAAACATTCAGTACTTC
>NA|TRBJ2-1|TRBD2|TRBV15|16
CATSSGTSGFYNEQFF
TGTGCCACCAGCAGCGGAACTAGCGGGTTTTACAATGAGCAGTTCTTC
>NA|TRBJ2-3|NA|TRBV7-7|15
CASSLVGTAGDTQYF
TGTGCCAGCAGCTTAGTAGGGACAGCGGGAGATACGCAGTATTTT
>many|TRBJ1-5|TRBD1|TRBV30|14
CAWSGDSAAQPQHF
TGTGCCTGGAGTGGGGACAGTGCAGCTCAGCCCCAGCATTTT
>many|TRBJ2-1|TRBD2|TRBV7-9|17
CASSSYNQREHYNEQFF
TGTGCCAGCAGCTCATATAATCAGCGGGAGCATTACAATGAGCAGTTCTTC
>NA|TRBJ2-5|NA|TRBV7-8|10
CASSGMTQYF
TGTGCCAGCAGCGGCATGACCCAGTACTTC
>NA|TRBJ2-7|NA|TRBV9|14
CASSVQGLFHEQYF
TGTGCCAGCAGCGTACAGGGTCTCTTCCACGAGCAGTACTTC
>NA|TRBJ2-3|NA|TRBV27|14
CASRDVLYTDTQYF
TGTGCCAGCAGGGACGTCCTATACACAGATACGCAGTATTTT
>NA|TRBJ2-4|TRBD2|TRBV4-2|13
CASSQDGGGIQYF
TGTGCCAGCAGCCAGGACGGGGGGGGCATTCAGTACTTC